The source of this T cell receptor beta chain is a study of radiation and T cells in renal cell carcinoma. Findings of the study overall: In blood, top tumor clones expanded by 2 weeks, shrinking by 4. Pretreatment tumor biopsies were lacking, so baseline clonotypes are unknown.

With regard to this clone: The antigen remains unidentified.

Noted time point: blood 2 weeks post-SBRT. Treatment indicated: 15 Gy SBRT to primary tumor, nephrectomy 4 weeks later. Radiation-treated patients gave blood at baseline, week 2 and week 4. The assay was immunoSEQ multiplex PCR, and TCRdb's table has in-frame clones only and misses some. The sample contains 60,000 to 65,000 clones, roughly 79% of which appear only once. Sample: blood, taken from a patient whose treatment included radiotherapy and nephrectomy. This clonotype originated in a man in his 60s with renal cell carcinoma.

This CDR3 reads CASSRQGQVVADTQYF. The CDR3 bases are TGCGCCAGCAGCCGACAGGGACAGGTAGTTGCAGATACGCAGTATTTT. The chain recombines TRBV5-1 with TRBJ2-3; 8 bases are a match to TRBD1. Germline loops: CDR1 SGHRS, CDR2 YFSETQ. Losses at the gene ends were 4 bases for V and 4 bases for J; bases not matched to a gene: 11. CDR3 length: 16 residues.